The T cell receptor beta chain described here comes from a study of cytomegalovirus exposure and HLA in healthy donors. In germline, CDR1 is LNHDA, CDR2 SQIVND (reference sequence). This CDR3 has 15 residues. Trimming cost V 5 bases and J 0 bases, with 14 bases left between them. Study results and limitations: Analyzed later, most CMV-associated TCR beta chains appeared HLA-restricted. It was reported that the classifier diagnosed cytomegalovirus status with high specificity and sensitivity in both the original and validation cohorts.

The PCR ran on 60 Vbeta and 13 Jbeta primers. The repertoire was sequenced with immunoSEQ multiplex PCR; TCRdb's copy has only in-frame clones and lacks some. The sample carries about 100,000 clones, 10% recorded once. About this clone: What it recognizes is unknown.

These donors, healthy bone marrow donors, were studied. This sequence originates from a man aged 35 to 55 in good health and CMV-seropositive. The chain joins TRBV19 to TRBJ2-7; tentative D call: TRBD2 (6 bases). Sequenced input: PBMCs. CDR3 sequence (DNA): TGTGCCAGTAGTTGGGGGGAACCAAGCTCCTACGAGCAGTACTTC. Translation gives CASSWGEPSSYEQYF. Looking up the rest from reference TRBV19 and TRBJ2-7 gives the full variable domain: DGGITQSPKYLFRKEGQNVTLSCEQNLNHDAMYWYRQDPGQGLRLIYYSQIVNDFQKGDIAEGYSVSREKKESFPLTVTSAQKNPTAFYLCASSWGEPSSYEQYFGPGTRLTVT.